These 22 T cell receptor beta chains originate from one sample sequenced in a study of T cell changes during pregnancy in multiple sclerosis. Assay used: immunoSEQ multiplex PCR; TCRdb lists only in-frame clones, some missing. The repertoire includes under 120,000 clones, roughly 90% of them detected once, and 3% to 3.5% sits in the top ten. Here the sequenced sample was peripheral blood, taken after pregnancy. The receptors shown here come from a female donor with multiple sclerosis, enrolled in a pregnancy study.

Here the CDR3 DNA reads TGTGCCAGCAGCTTAGTTCCTGGGAGAGGGACTAATGAAAAACTGTTTTTT. It codes for CASSLVPGRGTNEKLFF. The V call is TRBV7-2, the J call TRBJ1-4; D not certain. Trimming removed 1 base at V and 2 bases at J, with 14 bases between. The CDR3 is 17 amino acids. Germline CDR1 SGHTA, CDR2 FQGNSA.

In its sample, this clone was seen a few times. V gene TRBV19 combines with J gene TRBJ1-1, with 7 bases aligning to TRBD1. The germline CDR1 and CDR2 sequences are LNHDA and SQIVND (reference sequence). This CDR3 is 14 amino acids long. Trimming removed 6 bases from V and 2 bases from J; junction bases left unmatched: 6. DNA for the CDR3: TGTGCCAGTAGGATTGGGACAGCTAACACTGAAGCTTTCTTT. Protein product: CASRIGTANTEAFF.

The rearrangement uses TRBV7-9 and TRBJ1-2; 8 bases agree with TRBD1. V shed 5 bases and J 2 bases; nucleotides not matched to a gene: 13. CDR3 size: 17 residues. CDR1 is SEHNR, CDR2 FQNEAQ, per germline (reference sequence). CDR3 nucleotide sequence: TGTGCCAGCAGCCCAACCGGGACAGGCGAATACAACTATGGCTACACCTTC. It translates to CASSPTGTGEYNYGYTF.

The chain combines TRBV7-6 with TRBJ2-7; D remains unclear. This CDR3 is built from 12 residues. Germline CDR1 is SGHVS and CDR2 is FNYEAQ. V was clipped by 6 bases and J by 6 bases, with 12 bases between them. In DNA form, the CDR3 reads TGTGCCAGCAGTTCCTACTGGTCCGAGCAGTACTTC. This gives the protein CASSSYWSEQYF.

The table lists this clone with a few counts. The rearrangement joins TRBV2 to TRBJ2-1; tentatively, D is TRBD1 (6 bases). Germline V gives CDR1 SNHLY, CDR2 FYNNEI. The CDR3 length is 13 residues. Deletions cut 4 bases from V and 6 bases from J, with 10 bases between. The CDR3 sequence: CASSVQGFNEQFF. CDR3 DNA: TGTGCCAGCAGTGTGCAGGGGTTCAATGAGCAGTTCTTC.

The chain has TRBV5-1 and TRBJ1-2; 10 bases line up with TRBD1. V gave up 0 bases and J gave up 8 bases; unmatched junction bases: 13. Germline-derived CDR1 and CDR2 are SGHRS and YFSETQ. CDR3 length equals 17 residues. The CDR3 bases are TGCGCCAGCAGCTTGGAGGGGGTCGTGGGGACAGGGGAAGGCTACACCTTC. Translation gives CASSLEGVVGTGEGYTF.

The chain uses TRBV29-1 and TRBJ1-4, with D tentatively TRBD1 (6 bases). V was cut by 7 bases and J by 5 bases, with 23 bases left in between. Germline loops: CDR1 SQVTM, CDR2 ANQGSEA. The CDR3 totals 16 residues. As DNA, the CDR3 is TGCAGCGCTAGAACAGGGTCGGCGAGATCGAATGAAAAACTGTTTTTT. Amino acid sequence: CSARTGSARSNEKLFF. The entire variable domain, with the rest obtained from reference TRBV29-1 and TRBJ1-4, is as follows: SAVISQKPSRDICQRGTSLTIQCQVDSQVTMMFWYRQQPGQSLTLIATANQGSEATYESGFVIDKFPISRPNLTFSTLTVSNMSPEDSSIYLCSARTGSARSNEKLFFGSGTQLSVL.

V is TRBV6-5 and J is TRBJ1-2; 9 nucleotides line up with TRBD1. This CDR3 has 15 amino acids. CDR1 MNHEY and CDR2 SVGAGI come from the germline V gene. After removal of 4 bases from V and 3 bases from J, the junction contained 6 bases not matched to a gene. The CDR3 DNA follows: TGTGCCAGCAGTTCCGACAGGGGGGGACACTATGGCTACACCTTC. Translating gives CASSSDRGGHYGYTF.

This chain links TRBV2 with TRBJ2-4, with 12 bases matching TRBD2. The CDR3 is made up of 15 amino acids. Looked up from germline, CDR1 is SNHLY and CDR2 is FYNNEI. The V and J ends lost 5 bases and 11 bases, in that order; junction bases with no gene match: 10. The CDR3 bases are TGTGCCAGCAGTTCCGGTGAGACTAGCGGGGGCTTTCAGTACTTC. The encoded protein is CASSSGETSGGFQYF. Full variable domain (missing parts from reference TRBV2 and TRBJ2-4): EPEVTQTPSHQVTQMGQEVILRCVPISNHLYFYWYRQILGQKVEFLVSFYNNEISEKSEIFDDQFSVERPDGSNFTLKIRSTKLEDSAMYFCASSSGETSGGFQYFGAGTRLSVL.

In its sample, this clone was seen once. The V call is TRBV15, the J call TRBJ2-3; D perhaps matches TRBD2 (5 bases). Deletions cut 0 bases from V and 4 bases from J, with 14 bases between. There are 16 residues in the CDR3. Germline V gives CDR1 LNHNV, CDR2 YYDKDF (reference sequence). The CDR3 DNA follows: TGTGCCACCAGCAGAGAAATTGGACTTTCCCCAGATACGCAGTATTTT. Translating it yields CATSREIGLSPDTQYF.

The chain uses TRBV9 and TRBJ1-1, with TRBD1 matching over 8 bases. The CDR3 extends over 14 amino acids. Germline trimming cut 8 bases from V and 1 base from J; bases unmatched to any gene: 7. From germline, CDR1 is SGDLS and CDR2 YYNGEE. CDR3 in DNA: TGTGCCAGTCAACCGGGGACAGGGAACACTGAAGCTTTCTTT. Translation: CASQPGTGNTEAFF.

The rearrangement joins TRBV9 to TRBJ2-1, with D unresolved. Between the trimmed V and J ends, which lost 3 bases and 9 bases, there was a span of 13 bases. The germline V gene has CDR1 SGDLS and CDR2 YYNGEE. The CDR3 has 13 amino acids. CDR3 sequence (DNA): TGTGCCAGCAGCGACGACTTGTTCGGTGAGCAGTTCTTC. Translation: CASSDDLFGEQFF.

The chain combines TRBV7-9 with TRBJ1-5; no definite D call. V shed 0 bases and J shed 3 bases, with 6 bases lying between them. The CDR3 contains 14 residues. The germline CDR1 and CDR2 sequences are SEHNR and FQNEAQ (reference sequence). CDR3 DNA sequence: TGTGCCAGCAGCTTAGCAACAGACAATCAGCCCCAGCATTTT. Translated, it gives CASSLATDNQPQHF.

This chain uses TRBV13 with TRBJ2-5; 7 nucleotides agree with TRBD2. Losses at the gene ends were 4 bases for V and 5 bases for J; bases not matched to a gene: 1. From germline, CDR1 is PRHDT and CDR2 FYEKMQ (reference sequence). The CDR3 totals 12 residues. The CDR3: CASSSGRETQYF. For the CDR3, the DNA is TGTGCCAGCAGCTCCGGGAGGGAGACCCAGTACTTC.

The chain uses TRBV4-1 and TRBJ1-3; D gene ambiguous. V lost 0 bases, J lost 4 bases, and 10 bases lay in between. The CDR3 is made up of 15 amino acids. The V gene's germline CDR1 is MGHRA and CDR2 YSYEKL. In DNA form, the CDR3 reads TGCGCCAGCAGCCAAGATTCCTTCCGGGGAAACACCATATATTTT. This translates into CASSQDSFRGNTIYF.

The genes are TRBV19 and TRBJ1-1, with TRBD1 matching over 11 bases. CDR1 and CDR2 (germline): LNHDA, SQIVND (reference sequence). CDR3 length equals 12 residues. Unmatched junction bases numbered 3, after V lost 8 bases and J lost 7 bases. This CDR3 is CASGTGGREAFF. Written as DNA, the CDR3 is TGTGCCAGTGGGACAGGGGGACGTGAAGCTTTCTTT.

The V gene is TRBV30, the J gene TRBJ2-1, with D maybe TRBD1 (5 bases). The CDR3 loop spans 12 amino acids. Germline loops: CDR1 GTSNPN, CDR2 SVGIG (reference sequence). Trimming took 4 bases from V and 8 from J, leaving 12 bases between them. CDR3 region: CAWTSRGDEQFF. The DNA for the CDR3 is TGTGCCTGGACCTCAAGGGGCGATGAGCAGTTCTTC.

A note on this clone: Other nucleotide sequences from this sample produce the same CDR3. J is TRBJ1-1 and V is TRBV4-1; 9 bases map to TRBD1. V trimming: 6 bases; J trimming: 8 bases; junction bases outside the gene matches: 7. The germline V gene has CDR1 MGHRA and CDR2 YSYEKL. The CDR3 contains 13 residues. The CDR3 region is CASRHPGQGEAFF. The CDR3 bases are TGCGCCAGCAGACACCCCGGACAGGGGGAAGCTTTCTTT.

This chain connects TRBV4-1 to TRBJ2-7; D is uncertain. This CDR3 contains 13 residues. V dropped 1 base and J dropped 4 bases, with 8 bases sitting between them. The V gene's germline CDR1 is MGHRA and CDR2 YSYEKL. This CDR3 is CASSQVTEYEQYF. In nucleotides, the CDR3 is TGCGCCAGCAGCCAAGTTACAGAGTACGAGCAGTACTTC.

The chain combines TRBV2 with TRBJ2-7; 8 bases align to TRBD1. The CDR3 contains 15 residues. Germline CDR1 and CDR2: SNHLY and FYNNEI. The V gene end was trimmed by 7 bases and the J gene end by 6 bases; junction bases not matched to a gene: 14. Here the CDR3 DNA reads TGTGCCAGCAAAGGTACGGGACAGGTTTTAGGCGAGCAGTACTTC. Translation gives CASKGTGQVLGEQYF.

This clone was seen more than once but under ten times. This chain connects TRBV2 to TRBJ2-1; D is uncertain. The CDR3 totals 12 residues. Trimming pared 3 bases from V and 8 bases from J, leaving 8 bases between. In germline, CDR1 is SNHLY, CDR2 FYNNEI. CDR3 DNA sequence: TGTGCCAGCAGTGAGAAGAGCGATGAGCAGTTCTTC. It yields the protein CASSEKSDEQFF.

The V gene is TRBV25-1, the J gene TRBJ2-1, with TRBD1 as a possible D gene (5 bases). The CDR3 is made up of 17 amino acids. Per the germline V gene, CDR1 is MGHDK and CDR2 is SYGVNS. Trimming took 5 bases from V and 9 from J, leaving 26 bases between them. This CDR3 reads CASSYPQRGRRAIEQFF. In DNA form, the CDR3 reads TGTGCCAGCAGTTACCCCCAAAGGGGAAGAAGGGCAATTGAGCAGTTCTTC.